This T cell receptor (beta chain) was sequenced during a study of shared clonotypes between healthy human individuals. About the research overall: Three plates were used per donor for CD4 naive, three for CD4 memory, two for CD8 naive and one for CD8 memory.

V dropped 3 bases and J dropped 0 bases, with 13 bases sitting between them. The CDR3 contains 15 residues. Germline values: CDR1 SGHRS, CDR2 YFSETQ. Study observations and caveats: Sequencing of the sorted subsets was shown by rarefaction to be incomplete despite large depth.

About this clone: Its antigen is not known.

Evenly divided among several immunoSEQ plates was the genomic DNA of each subset. Per the study methods: ImmunoSEQ junction-only sequences lacked quality scores, so their filtering differed. Sequenced by immunoSEQ multiplex PCR; TCRdb stores in-frame clones only, minus some. V and J calls and clone size follow that table, whereas D and trimming were derived from the DNA. The sample holds approximately 2,300,000 clones, around 90% seen once. The sequence derives from a man between 18 and 35 years old in good health. Some clones in this sample may be carry-over from other donors' samples. The sample comprised naive CD4+ T cells from PBMCs. As for subset: CD45RA+ positively selected. The chain uses TRBV5-1 and TRBJ2-7, with D perhaps matching TRBD1 or TRBD2 (5 bases each). The CDR3 DNA follows: TGCGCCAGCAGCTGGGACCCCGGTAGCTCCTACGAGCAGTACTTC. This gives the protein CASSWDPGSSYEQYF.